These T cell receptor beta chains were read from a single sample in a study of T-cell memory formation after mild COVID-19. TCRdb reprocessed the 5' RACE reads with MiXCR, giving one entry per CDR3 protein. The sample records about 350,000 distinct CDR3 sequences, 28% being singletons. The sample comprised PBMCs or a T cell subset sorted from them (not recorded which). The receptors shown here come from an adult woman who had mild COVID-19 (a few samples of this study predate the infection). Cell type and time point are not known. Each CDR3 is given with its conserved first and last residue. A D gene is named only where the DNA matches it firmly. For some rows the clone size is stated as once, few or many, or as a class when expanded; others skip it.

TGTGCCAGCAGTTACAGCTCGGGACTAGCGACTGACACCGGGGAGCTGTTTTTT CASSYSSGLATDTGELFF TRBJ2-2 NA TRBD2 TRBV6-5
TGTGCCTGGAGTGGAACAGGGGGCAGGGATACGCAGTATTTT CAWSGTGGRDTQYF TRBJ2-3 few TRBD1 TRBV30
TGTGCCAGCAGCCGACGTACCGGGCCTTTTGAGCAGTACTTC CASSRRTGPFEQYF TRBJ2-7 NA NA TRBV6-5
TGCGCCAGCAGCTTAGGGACACAGAACACTGAAGCTTTCTTT CASSLGTQNTEAFF TRBJ1-1 NA NA TRBV5-1
TGTGCCAGCAGGCGGGACCGCCTAGATACGCAGTATTTT CASRRDRLDTQYF TRBJ2-3 few NA TRBV28
TGTGCCAGCAGCAGACCGAATCTGAACACTGAAGCTTTCTTT CASSRPNLNTEAFF TRBJ1-1 few NA TRBV6-5
TGTGCCAGCAGACGAGGGGGGGAGGCCTCCTACAATGAGCAGTTCTTC CASRRGGEASYNEQFF TRBJ2-1 NA NA TRBV7-2
TGTGCCAGCAGTTACCTTCTAGCGGGAGGGCCGAGAGAGCAGTACTTC CASSYLLAGGPREQYF TRBJ2-7 NA TRBD2 TRBV6-5
TGCAGCGGACTAGCGGGACTCGCAGATACGCAGTATTTT CSGLAGLADTQYF TRBJ2-3 few TRBD2 TRBV29-1
TGCAGTGCCCGGCGTGCGCCAGATACGCAGTATTTT CSARRAPDTQYF TRBJ2-3 few NA TRBV20-1
TGTGCCAGCTCCCCCTGGCCTGGCGAGCAGTACTTC CASSPWPGEQYF TRBJ2-7 few NA TRBV6-5
TGTGCCAGCAGCCTGCCGGGACAGGGGGCATATGGCTACACCTTC CASSLPGQGAYGYTF TRBJ1-2 NA TRBD1 TRBV7-9
TGTGCCAGCAGTCACAGGGATGACGGGGGCTACACCTTC CASSHRDDGGYTF TRBJ1-2 NA NA TRBV27
TGCAGTGCTTCGGACAGTACTAATGAAAAACTGTTTTTT CSASDSTNEKLFF TRBJ1-4 few NA TRBV20-1
TGTGCCACCAGTGACTCGACTAGCGGGACCTCCTACAATGAGCAGTTCTTC CATSDSTSGTSYNEQFF TRBJ2-1 NA TRBD2 TRBV24-1
TGTGCCACCAGCAGGCTTCGGGGGGAGGGAGAGACCCAGTACTTC CATSRLRGEGETQYF TRBJ2-5 few TRBD2 TRBV15
TGCAGCGCCGGGACTAGCGGGATCGCAGATACGCAGTATTTT CSAGTSGIADTQYF TRBJ2-3 NA TRBD2 TRBV29-1